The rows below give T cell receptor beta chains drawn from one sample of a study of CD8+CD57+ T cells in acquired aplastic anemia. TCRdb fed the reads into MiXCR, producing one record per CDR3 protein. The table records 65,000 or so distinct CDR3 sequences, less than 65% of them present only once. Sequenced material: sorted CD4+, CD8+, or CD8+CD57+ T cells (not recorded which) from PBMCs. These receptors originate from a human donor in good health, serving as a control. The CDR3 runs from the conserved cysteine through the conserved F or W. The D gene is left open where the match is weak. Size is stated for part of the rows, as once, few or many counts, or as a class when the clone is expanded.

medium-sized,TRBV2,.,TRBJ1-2,CASSERSGGYTF,TGTGCCAGCAGTGAACGGTCAGGGGGCTACACCTTC
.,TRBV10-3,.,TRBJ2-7,CAIRGSRCLYEQYF,TGTGCCATCAGGGGGTCTAGATGTCTGTACGAGCAGTACTTC
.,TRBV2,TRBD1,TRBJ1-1,CASSRTGMNTEAFF,TGTGCCAGCAGCAGGACAGGGATGAACACTGAAGCTTTCTTT
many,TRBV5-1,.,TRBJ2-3,CASSLVPGADTQYF,TGCGCCAGCAGCTTGGTCCCCGGGGCAGATACGCAGTATTTT
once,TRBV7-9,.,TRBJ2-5,CASRRGFQETQYF,TGTGCCAGCAGGAGGGGTTTCCAAGAGACCCAGTACTTC
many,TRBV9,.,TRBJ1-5,CASSVDWVMQPQHF,TGTGCCAGCAGCGTAGATTGGGTGATGCAGCCCCAGCATTTT
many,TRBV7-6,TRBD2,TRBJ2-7,CASSYRTSGVSYEQYF,TGTGCCAGCAGCTACCGGACTAGCGGGGTCTCCTACGAGCAGTACTTC
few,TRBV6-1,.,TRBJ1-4,CSSSGGGSYEKLFF,TGTTCCAGCAGTGGGGGAGGGAGTTATGAAAAACTGTTTTTT
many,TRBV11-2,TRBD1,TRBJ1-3,CASSFPSTGALSGNTIYF,TGTGCCAGCAGTTTTCCATCGACAGGGGCCCTCTCTGGAAACACCATATATTTT
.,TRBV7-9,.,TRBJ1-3,CASSPWGRGNTIYF,TGTGCCAGCAGTCCCTGGGGTCGAGGAAACACCATATATTTT
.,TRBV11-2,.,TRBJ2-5,CASSPPLGWGETQYF,TGTGCCAGCAGCCCACCTCTTGGGTGGGGGGAGACCCAGTACTTC
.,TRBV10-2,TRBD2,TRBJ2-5,CASSGFGGGQETQYF,TGCGCCAGCAGTGGGTTCGGCGGGGGCCAAGAGACCCAGTACTTC
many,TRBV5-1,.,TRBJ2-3,CASSLNEGSTDTQYF,TGCGCCAGCAGCTTGAATGAGGGGAGCACAGATACGCAGTATTTT
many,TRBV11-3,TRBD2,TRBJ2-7,CASSLGGLAGTYEQYF,TGTGCCAGCAGCTTAGGCGGACTAGCGGGGACCTACGAGCAGTACTTC
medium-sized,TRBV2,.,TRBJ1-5,CASSDQDIGYQPQHF,TGTGCCAGCAGTGACCAGGACATAGGGTATCAGCCCCAGCATTTT
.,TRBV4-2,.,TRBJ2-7,CASSLSLAGSYYEQYF,TGTGCCAGCAGCCTCAGCTTGGCAGGGAGTTACTACGAGCAGTACTTC